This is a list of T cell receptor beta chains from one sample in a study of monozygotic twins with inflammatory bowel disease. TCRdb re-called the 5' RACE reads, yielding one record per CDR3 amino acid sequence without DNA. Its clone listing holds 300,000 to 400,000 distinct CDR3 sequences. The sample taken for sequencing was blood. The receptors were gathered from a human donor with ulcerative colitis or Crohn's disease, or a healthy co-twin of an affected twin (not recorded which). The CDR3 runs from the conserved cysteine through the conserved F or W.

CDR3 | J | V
CASSQEKGPYEQYF | TRBJ2-7 | TRBV4-3
CASTTQGLVEQFF | TRBJ2-1 | TRBV2
CASKTGGVWDEQFF | TRBJ2-1 | TRBV25-1
CASSSGQGSTGELFF | TRBJ2-2 | TRBV5-1
CASSMRNSYEQYF | TRBJ2-7 | TRBV5-6
CASSQLFGGAAGELFF | TRBJ2-2 | TRBV7-2
CATSAAGELFF | TRBJ2-2 | TRBV24-1
CASSLGLGGKETQYF | TRBJ2-5 | TRBV7-9
CASSSTGTGWGYNEQFF | TRBJ2-1 | TRBV7-6
CASSPDRLNTEAFF | TRBJ1-1 | TRBV5-1
CASSFERVSYNEQFF | TRBJ2-1 | TRBV5-1
CASSFLGEGRNNEQFF | TRBJ2-1 | TRBV7-6
CASSLDGGLGGNTIYF | TRBJ1-3 | TRBV7-2
CASSLVPGAGETQYF | TRBJ2-5 | TRBV5-1
CAISERATNEKLFF | TRBJ1-4 | TRBV10-3
CASSRVPGEETEQFF | TRBJ2-1 | TRBV27
CASSYDRGTGELFF | TRBJ2-2 | TRBV6-5
CASSVDISYNEQFF | TRBJ2-1 | TRBV9
CASARLAGVDEQFF | TRBJ2-1 | TRBV12-5
CASSWSGTQYF | TRBJ2-5 | TRBV7-9
CASSLTATEAFF | TRBJ1-1 | TRBV28
CASRGDLTEAFF | TRBJ1-1 | TRBV2
CASSIAIRTEAFF | TRBJ1-1 | TRBV19
CASSAGLYGYTF | TRBJ1-2 | TRBV7-8
CASSSGQGTYNSPLHF | TRBJ1-6 | TRBV5-1
CAISEGGGTAKNIQYF | TRBJ2-4 | TRBV10-3
CASRSGGVSSNEQFF | TRBJ2-1 | TRBV5-1
CASSFIRGSSYNEQFF | TRBJ2-1 | TRBV5-1
CSAGSGTGNTEAFF | TRBJ1-1 | TRBV20-1
CSANPETDTQYF | TRBJ2-3 | TRBV20-1
CASSVMPGSSYEQYF | TRBJ2-7 | TRBV9
CASSLGAGNTIYF | TRBJ1-3 | TRBV12-3/TRBV12-4
CASSQDWSNNQPQHF | TRBJ1-5 | TRBV4-3
CASRDSAKNLYEQYF | TRBJ2-7 | TRBV6-2/TRBV6-3
CASSQAESYEQYF | TRBJ2-7 | TRBV4-1
CASSQRLAGVEETQYF | TRBJ2-5 | TRBV4-2